This passage covers 4 T cell receptor beta chains from one sample sequenced in a study of OX40 agonist ivuxolimab in advanced cancers. Assay used: immunoSEQ multiplex PCR; TCRdb lists only in-frame clones, some missing. The table includes about 66,000 clones, roughly 87% detected once. Sample: CD4+ or CD8+ T cells sorted from blood, taken in a trial of the OX40 agonist ivuxolimab. Receptors were obtained from an adult with an advanced solid tumor such as melanoma, head and neck, liver or kidney cancer.

This clone occurred once. The CDR3 here is CASSLGLTSGSSSREKLFF. In DNA form, the CDR3 reads TGTGCCAGCAGCTTAGGTTTGACTAGCGGGAGTAGTTCGCGGGAAAAACTGTTTTTT. V and J are TRBV7-2 and TRBJ1-4; D gene unclear. Deletions cut 1 base from V and 8 bases from J, with 26 bases between. The germline V gene has CDR1 SGHTA and CDR2 FQGNSA. The CDR3 is 19 residues long.

This clone was picked up a small number of times. The chain links TRBV7-9 to TRBJ2-5; D remains unclear. CDR1 is SEHNR, CDR2 FQNEAQ, per germline (reference sequence). V gave up 5 bases and J gave up 2 bases, with 3 bases separating them. This CDR3 has 11 residues. The CDR3 spells CASSVQETQYF. CDR3 nucleotides: TGTGCCAGCAGCGTTCAAGAGACCCAGTACTTC.

This clone turned up a few times. This chain links TRBV5-6 with TRBJ1-5, with D maybe TRBD1 (6 bases). CDR1 is SGHDT and CDR2 is YYEEEE in the germline V gene. V lost 1 base to trimming and J lost 0 bases, with 11 bases between them. The length of the CDR3 is 16 residues. The CDR3 DNA is TGTGCCAGCAGCTTGTGGACAGCATATAGCAATCAGCCCCAGCATTTT. Amino acids: CASSLWTAYSNQPQHF.

The chain combines TRBV7-6 with TRBJ1-4, with D uncertain. The V end was cut by 4 bases, the J end by 11 bases, with 11 bases between. The CDR3 contains 12 residues. Per germline, CDR1 SGHVS and CDR2 FNYEAQ. CDR3 loop: CASSYIGDKLFF. The CDR3 DNA reads as TGTGCCAGCAGCTACATTGGGGATAAACTGTTTTTT.